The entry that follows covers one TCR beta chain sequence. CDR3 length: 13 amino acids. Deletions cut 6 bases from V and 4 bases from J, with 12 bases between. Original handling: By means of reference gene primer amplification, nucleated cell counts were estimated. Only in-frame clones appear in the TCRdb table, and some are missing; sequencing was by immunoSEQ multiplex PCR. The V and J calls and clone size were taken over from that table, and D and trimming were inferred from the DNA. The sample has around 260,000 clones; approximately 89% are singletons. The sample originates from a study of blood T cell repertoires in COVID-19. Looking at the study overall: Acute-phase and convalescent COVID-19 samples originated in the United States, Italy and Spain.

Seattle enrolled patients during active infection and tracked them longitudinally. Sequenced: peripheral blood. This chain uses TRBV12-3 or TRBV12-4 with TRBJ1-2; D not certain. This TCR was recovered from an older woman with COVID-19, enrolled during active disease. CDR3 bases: TGTGCCAGCAGCCCACAGCGGGGCTATGGCTACACCTTC. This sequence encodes CASSPQRGYGYTF.